This TCR beta chain was sequenced in a study of T-cell reconstitution after alpha-beta-depleted transplantation in children. The authors prepared the TCRbeta library with unique molecular identifiers. MiXCR was run by TCRdb on the PCR reads, yielding one entry per CDR3 protein. Of about 240,000 distinct CDR3 sequences in the sample, more than 10% were seen once. This clonotype has at least ten counts. Unmatched junction bases numbered 7, after V lost 0 bases and J lost 6 bases. This CDR3 is 16 amino acids long. In germline, CDR1 is SGHTA, CDR2 FQGTGA. Source: PBMCs from the stem cell graft donor, taken from the stem cell graft. The chain is built from TRBV7-3 and TRBJ2-3; 9 bases fit TRBD2. The clonotype was recovered from a human donor who donated a stem cell graft to a child with acute lymphoblastic leukemia. CDR3 bases: TGTGCCAGCAGCTTAACCCTGGCGGGAGGGCGGGATACGCAGTATTTT. This sequence encodes CASSLTLAGGRDTQYF. Drawing the rest from reference TRBV7-3 and TRBJ2-3, the complete variable domain is GAGVSQTPSNKVTEKGKYVELRCDPISGHTALYWYRQSLGQGPEFLIYFQGTGAADDSGLPNDRFFAVRPEGSVSTLKIQRTERGDSAVYLCASSLTLAGGRDTQYFGPGTRLTVL.